The 18 T cell receptor beta chains in this list originate from one sample, sequenced in a study of post-analysis software for immune sequencing data. These receptors lack a known antigen. cDNA libraries of TCR beta carried unique molecular identifiers. TCRdb re-analysed the PCR reads in MiXCR, keeping a single row per CDR3 protein. The table records hundreds of thousands of distinct CDR3 sequences, around 47% of them present only once. Findings and limits, study-wide: In patients, TRBV5-6, TRBV5-1 and TRBV20-1 belonged to roughly five TRBV segments found more frequently than in controls.

The specimen sequenced was blood. The source is a girl aged 10-17 years with multiple sclerosis.

This clonotype was detected once. The chain has TRBV15 and TRBJ2-7, with D possibly matching TRBD1 (6 bases). The CDR3 extends over 13 amino acids. V shed 9 bases and J shed 3 bases, with 15 bases lying between them. CDR1 is LNHNV and CDR2 is YYDKDF in the germline V gene (reference sequence). Here the CDR3 DNA reads TGTGCCACTACGGACAGTCAGGGCTACGAGCAGTACTTC. Its translation: CATTDSQGYEQYF.

This clonotype was detected only a few times. Relative to the germline gene, one junction end is altered; a read error may explain this. J is TRBJ2-1 and V is TRBV11-3, with 15 nucleotides matching TRBD2. CDR1 and CDR2 from the germline V gene are SGHNT and YENEEA. The CDR3 consists of 17 residues. The CDR3 region has the DNA TGTGCCAGCAGCCTCCGGACTAGCGGGAGGGAAGACAATGTGCAGTTCTTC. It is translated as CASSLRTSGREDNVQFF.

The table lists this clonotype with a count of one. The chain links TRBV20-1 to TRBJ2-4; 7 bases agree with TRBD2. Germline assignment: CDR1 DFQATT and CDR2 SNEGSKA (reference sequence). The length of the CDR3 is 13 residues. CDR3 nucleotide sequence: TGCAGGGCCGCGGGGGTAGCCAAAAACATTCAGTACTTC. This translates into CRAAGVAKNIQYF.

J is TRBJ2-2 and V is TRBV10-3; D tentatively fits TRBD1 or TRBD2 (5 bases each). The CDR3 spans 15 residues. V gave up 6 bases and J gave up 4 bases, with 15 bases separating them. CDR1 and CDR2 from the germline V gene are ENHRY and SYGVKD. The chain's CDR3 is CAISPDPGGTGELFF. The CDR3 bases are TGTGCCATCAGCCCGGACCCTGGGGGCACCGGGGAGCTGTTTTTT.

This clonotype has just a few counts. This chain uses TRBV7-9 with TRBJ2-1, with D possibly being TRBD1 (6 bases). The CDR3 runs 15 residues. V was clipped by 5 bases and J by 1 base, with 12 bases between them. Germline CDR1 reads SEHNR; CDR2 reads FQNEAQ (reference sequence). CDR3 DNA sequence: TGTGCCAGCAGCCCTGACAGGAATTCCTACAATGAGCAGTTCTTC. Protein product: CASSPDRNSYNEQFF. Full variable domain (outside the CDR3, taken from reference TRBV7-9 and TRBJ2-1): DTGVSQNPRHKITKRGQNVTFRCDPISEHNRLYWYRQTLGQGPEFLTYFQNEAQLEKSRLLSDRFSAERPKGSFSTLEIQRTEQGDSAMYLCASSPDRNSYNEQFFGPGTRLTVL.

The chain couples TRBV7-9 to TRBJ1-1; D ambiguous. The CDR3 is made up of 11 amino acids. The germline CDR1 and CDR2 sequences are SEHNR and FQNEAQ (reference sequence). Trimming stripped 1 base from V and 11 bases from J, with 8 bases between. CDR3 nucleotides: TGTGCCAGCAGCTTAGACCGGGATGCTTTCTTT. Translating it yields CASSLDRDAFF. Combining the CDR3 with reference TRBV7-9 and TRBJ1-1 gives the whole variable domain DTGVSQNPRHKITKRGQNVTFRCDPISEHNRLYWYRQTLGQGPEFLTYFQNEAQLEKSRLLSDRFSAERPKGSFSTLEIQRTEQGDSAMYLCASSLDRDAFFGQGTRLTVV.

The chain links TRBV12-3 or TRBV12-4 to TRBJ2-1; possible D gene TRBD2, 5 bases. CDR3 length equals 11 residues. Between the trimmed V and J ends, which lost 7 bases and 7 bases, there was a span of 8 bases. CDR3 in DNA: TGTGCCAGCAATGAGGGAAATGAGCAGTTCTTC. Amino acid sequence: CASNEGNEQFF.

The rearrangement uses TRBV7-9 and TRBJ2-1; possible D gene TRBD2, 6 bases. CDR3 size: 16 residues. Germline CDR1 SEHNR, CDR2 FQNEAQ (reference sequence). The V end was cut by 1 base, the J end by 7 bases, with 17 bases between. The CDR3 DNA reads as TGTGCCAGCAGCTTAGTAGGCGGGACGATGAAGAATGAGCAGTTCTTC. It yields the protein CASSLVGGTMKNEQFF.

The rearrangement uses TRBV3-1 and TRBJ2-7; 14 bases are a match to TRBD2. The end of the DNA fits TRBJ2-4 better, so the J call may be wrong. CDR1 and CDR2 from the germline V gene are LGHDT and YNNKEL (reference sequence). This CDR3 is built from 17 residues. The CDR3 coding sequence is TGTGCCAGCAGCCAAGCGGGACTAGCGGGGGACGGGGGCATTCAGTACTTC. Amino acid sequence: CASSQAGLAGDGGIQYF.

The genes are TRBV20-1 and TRBJ2-3; D not certain. CDR1 and CDR2 (germline): DFQATT, SNEGSKA (reference sequence). The V and J ends lost 2 bases and 10 bases respectively, with 19 bases between them. The CDR3 is 14 amino acids. The CDR3 sequence is CSARPSEILYSQYF. The CDR3 DNA is TGCAGTGCTAGACCTTCAGAGATCCTGTACTCGCAGTATTTT.

The sample holds a few counts of this clonotype. Compared with germline, one end of the junction differs, possibly owing to a read error. The chain is built from TRBV6-5 and TRBJ1-1, with D hard to call. Germline CDR1 reads MNHEY; CDR2 reads SVGAGI. The CDR3 is 16 residues long. DNA for the CDR3: TGCGCCAGCAGTTACTCGATGGGCACACTGAACACTGAAGCTTTCTTT. It yields the protein CASSYSMGTLNTEAFF.

The chain recombines TRBV24-1 with TRBJ2-7, with 7 nucleotides matching TRBD2. Germline CDR1 and CDR2: KGHDR and SFDVKD. J lost 2 bases, V lost 8 bases, and 8 bases had no gene match. The CDR3 loop spans 14 amino acids. CDR3 in amino acids: CATTPLGGAYEQYF. DNA for the CDR3: TGTGCCACCACGCCCCTGGGGGGGGCCTACGAGCAGTACTTC.

This chain uses TRBV28 with TRBJ1-2, with D unresolved. The CDR3 runs to 14 residues. Germline V gene data show CDR1 as MDHEN and CDR2 as SYDVKM. Trimming stripped 5 bases from V and 3 bases from J, with 13 bases between. CDR3 nucleotides: TGTGCCAGCAGTCCTCCTCTCAAGGACTATGGCTACACCTTC. Translated, it gives CASSPPLKDYGYTF.

A word on this clonotype: A read error may account for a junction end that differs from germline. The V call is TRBV20-1, the J call TRBJ2-2; TRBD1 might be the D (6 bases). Germline V gene data show CDR1 as DFQATT and CDR2 as SNEGSKA (reference sequence). This CDR3 is built from 16 residues. The CDR3 nucleotides read TGCAGTACTAGAGATCTCCGGCAGGGGAAAACCGGGGAGCTGTTTTTT. This codes for CSTRDLRQGKTGELFF.

V and J are TRBV5-1 and TRBJ2-1, with 14 nucleotides matching TRBD2. CDR3 size: 15 residues. The junction had 5 bases not matched to a gene; V was cut back by 3 bases and J by 9 bases. Looked up from germline, CDR1 is SGHRS and CDR2 is YFSETQ. The CDR3 here is CASSWDGLAGGEQFF. The DNA for the CDR3 is TGCGCCAGCAGCTGGGATGGACTAGCGGGAGGTGAGCAGTTCTTC. The full variable domain, rest sourced from reference TRBV5-1 and TRBJ2-1, is KAGVTQTPRYLIKTRGQQVTLSCSPISGHRSVSWYQQTPGQGLQFLFEYFSETQRNKGNFPGRFSGRQFSNSRSEMNVSTLELGDSALYLCASSWDGLAGGEQFFGPGTRLTVL.

The rearrangement uses TRBV10-3 and TRBJ1-2; unclear D gene. From germline, CDR1 is ENHRY and CDR2 SYGVKD. Trimming stripped 7 bases from V and 11 bases from J, with 23 bases between. The CDR3 has 14 residues. The CDR3 protein is CAITGEGLSLGYTF. The CDR3 DNA follows: TGTGCCATCACGGGTGAGGGTCTCTCCCTAGGTTACACCTTC.

This clonotype came up a few times. This chain links TRBV5-1 with TRBJ1-1; 9 nucleotides match TRBD1. After removal of 0 bases from V and 5 bases from J, the junction contained 8 bases not matched to a gene. The CDR3 sequence is 16 residues long. Germline V CDR1 and CDR2: SGHRS, YFSETQ. CDR3 loop: CASSLGNRGLRTEAFF. CDR3 in DNA: TGCGCCAGCAGCTTGGGAAACAGGGGGCTCAGGACTGAAGCTTTCTTT.

The genes are TRBV29-1 and TRBJ2-7; no clear D gene. The CDR3 sequence is 11 residues long. Germline V gene sequence: CDR1 SQVTM, CDR2 ANQGSEA. Deletions cut 4 bases from V and 4 bases from J, with 8 bases between. The CDR3 nucleotides are TGCAGCGTTGCCAGCGTTTACGAGCAGTACTTC. It is translated as CSVASVYEQYF.